This T cell receptor (beta chain) was found in a study of T cell repertoires in cytomegalovirus infection. Study-level information: Carrying CMV and the relevant HLA type showed in public TCR beta signatures.

TCRdb redid the calling of the reads with MiXCR, one entry per CDR3 protein. The sample gives approximately 180,000 distinct CDR3 sequences, roughly a fifth of which show up once; about 3% is in the top ten. This CDR3 has 11 amino acids. V was cut by 9 bases and J by 1 base, with 6 bases left in between. Germline lookup yields CDR1 SGHVS and CDR2 FNYEAQ. Sequencing input: PBMCs. The V and J genes are TRBV7-6 and TRBJ1-2, with a weak D call TRBD1 (5 bases). This TCR came from a human donor in good health (CMV status not recorded). Some clones in this sample may be carry-over from other donors' samples. CDR3 sequence: CARQDNYGYTF. CDR3 DNA: TGTGCCAGACAGGATAACTATGGCTACACCTTC. The full variable domain, in which reference TRBV7-6 and TRBJ1-2 provide the parts outside the CDR3, is GAGVSQSPRYKVTKRGQDVALRCDPISGHVSLYWYRQALGQGPEFLTYFNYEAQQDKSGLPNDRFSAERPEGSISTLTIQRTEQRDSAMYRCARQDNYGYTFGSGTRLTVV.